These 11 T cell receptor beta chains came from one sample sequenced in a study of regulatory T cells in long-lasting Graves disease. Combining iRepertoire HTBI primers with Arm-PCR of CDR3 regions, the authors built TCR beta libraries. Each CDR3 protein gets one entry after TCRdb re-called the multiplex PCR reads with MiXCR. The data show some 440,000 distinct CDR3 sequences, roughly 20% seen once. The sample's time point: persistent/refractory GD, antithyroid drugs over 5 years with positive TRAb. Generation of the TCR library employed RNA extracted from PBMCs. Here the sequenced sample was peripheral blood mononuclear cells (PBMCs), taken when the disease was refractory, from a patient treated with antithyroid drugs. Source of these receptors: a female donor with Graves disease.

The genes are TRBV5-6 and TRBJ2-7; 10 nucleotides match TRBD1. This CDR3 contains 14 residues. Germline CDR1 and CDR2: SGHDT and YYEEEE. V dropped 1 base and J dropped 3; count of bases not matched to a gene: 1. The DNA for the CDR3 is TGTGCCAGCAGCTTGTGGGACAGGGGCTACGAGCAGTACTTC. Protein sequence: CASSLWDRGYEQYF.

J is TRBJ2-3 and V is TRBV6-1; 7 nucleotides line up with TRBD2. Germline assignment: CDR1 MNHNS and CDR2 SASEGT. Trimming cost V 3 bases and J 5 bases; bases outside gene matches: 5. The CDR3 loop spans 14 amino acids. This CDR3 reads CASSDWREKDTQYF. CDR3 coding DNA: TGTGCCAGCAGTGACTGGCGGGAGAAAGATACGCAGTATTTT.

The chain joins TRBV29-1 to TRBJ2-5; a weak D match, TRBD2 (6 bases). V shed 3 bases and J shed 4 bases, with 18 bases lying between them. Per the germline V gene, CDR1 is SQVTM and CDR2 is ANQGSEA. This CDR3 region has 15 residues. The CDR3 DNA sequence: TGCAGCGTTGATGGCGTTACTAGCACCCTAGAGACCCAGTACTTC. Protein sequence: CSVDGVTSTLETQYF.

The chain employs TRBV7-3 and TRBJ1-4; D unresolved. V was clipped by 5 bases and J by 5 bases, with 6 bases between them. Germline V gene lookup returns CDR1 SGHTA and CDR2 FQGTGA. The CDR3 is 12 residues long. CDR3 region: CASSAFNEKLFF. The DNA of the CDR3 is TGTGCCAGCAGCGCATTCAATGAAAAACTGTTTTTT.

This clonotype was detected ten times or more. The J gene is TRBJ2-2, the V gene TRBV7-2, with no clear D. The CDR3 sequence is 13 residues long. V was trimmed by 0 bases and J by 6 bases, leaving 5 bases between them. Germline CDR1 SGHTA, CDR2 FQGNSA. The CDR3 DNA sequence: TGTGCCAGCAGCTTAGCCCTTCCCGGGGAGCTGTTTTTT. Its translation is CASSLALPGELFF.

The chain couples TRBV29-1 to TRBJ2-7; TRBD2 aligns across 10 bases. In germline, CDR1 is SQVTM, CDR2 ANQGSEA. The CDR3 is 16 residues long. J gave up 1 base and V 4 bases, and 10 bases lay outside the gene matches. The chain's CDR3 is CSVAGLAGESSYEQYF. CDR3 nucleotides: TGCAGCGTTGCCGGTCTAGCGGGAGAAAGTTCCTACGAGCAGTACTTC.

This clonotype was counted many times. This sequence joins TRBV12-3 or TRBV12-4 and TRBJ2-7; 7 nucleotides match TRBD2. This CDR3 region has 13 residues. V gave up 4 bases and J gave up 9 bases; unmatched junction bases: 9. The CDR3 coding sequence is TGTGCCAGCAGTTCAGGAGGGGAGGGCCGGCAGTACTTC. This codes for CASSSGGEGRQYF.

In this sample, this clonotype turned up a few times. The chain carries TRBV6-1 and TRBJ2-2, with a weak D call TRBD2 (5 bases). From germline, CDR1 is MNHNS and CDR2 SASEGT. V was shortened by 6 bases and J by 4 bases, with 21 bases between the two germline ends. The CDR3 is 17 amino acids. The CDR3 loop reads CASSGPGTSMGTGELFF. The CDR3, as DNA: TGTGCCAGCAGCGGACCTGGAACTAGTATGGGCACCGGGGAGCTGTTTTTT.

At least ten counts were recorded for this clonotype. CDR3 in amino acids: CASSEEGNYGYTF. CDR3 in DNA: TGTGCCAGCAGTGAAGAGGGCAACTATGGCTACACCTTC. The chain carries TRBV2 and TRBJ1-2; D not resolved. Germline CDR1 reads SNHLY; CDR2 reads FYNNEI. CDR3 length: 13 amino acids. The V end lost 1 base, the J end lost 2 bases, and 5 bases lay between the germline ends.

The genes are TRBV20-1 and TRBJ2-7; TRBD2 matches at 11 bases. Looked up from germline, CDR1 is DFQATT and CDR2 is SNEGSKA (reference sequence). There are 15 residues in the CDR3. Here the CDR3 DNA reads TGCAGCGCCATACTAGCGGGAGTCGCCTCCTACGAGCAGTACTTC. Amino acids: CSAILAGVASYEQYF.

This clonotype was found a few times. V usage is TRBV7-3 and J usage is TRBJ2-5, with D possibly matching TRBD2 (7 bases). CDR3 length: 15 residues. V was pared by 5 bases and J by 5 bases, with 18 bases between. In germline, CDR1 is SGHTA, CDR2 FQGTGA. The CDR3 region has the DNA TGTGCCAGCAGCGCTACGGGGGGCGCGGGGGAGACCCAGTACTTC. This sequence encodes CASSATGGAGETQYF. The full variable domain, its missing parts supplied by reference TRBV7-3 and TRBJ2-5, is GAGVSQTPSNKVTEKGKYVELRCDPISGHTALYWYRQSLGQGPEFLIYFQGTGAADDSGLPNDRFFAVRPEGSVSTLKIQRTERGDSAVYLCASSATGGAGETQYFGPGTRLLVL.